A single sample is the source of the 24 T cell receptor beta chains below, sequenced in a study of PD-1 blockade in mismatch repair-deficient tumors. Data came from immunoSEQ multiplex PCR; TCRdb stores just in-frame clones and leaves some out. The sample holds some 84,000 clones, around 85% seen once. This specimen was peripheral blood, taken 12 weeks after starting pembrolizumab. The receptors were sampled from an adult with mismatch repair-deficient cancer.

This sequence joins TRBV10-3 and TRBJ1-5; TRBD1 is a possible D gene (6 bases). Looked up from germline, CDR1 is ENHRY and CDR2 is SYGVKD. The germline V and J ends were trimmed by 2 bases and 2 bases, with 13 bases remaining between them. This CDR3 is built from 16 residues. The CDR3 is CAISEATSGGNQPQHF. In DNA form, the CDR3 reads TGTGCCATCAGTGAGGCAACGTCAGGGGGCAATCAGCCCCAGCATTTT.

The chain carries TRBV7-3 and TRBJ2-7; 9 nucleotides agree with TRBD1. Germline trimming cut 3 bases from V and 2 bases from J; bases unmatched to any gene: 5. The germline gives CDR1 SGHTA, CDR2 FQGTGA. The CDR3 extends over 15 amino acids. As DNA, the CDR3 is TGTGCCAGCAGCTTGGGACAGGGCAATACCTACGAGCAGTACTTC. It specifies CASSLGQGNTYEQYF.

This chain connects TRBV27 to TRBJ1-2; TRBD1 is a possible D gene (5 bases). From germline, CDR1 is MNHEY and CDR2 SMNVEV (reference sequence). The CDR3 runs 12 residues. V shed 4 bases and J shed 7 bases, with 10 bases lying between them. The CDR3 is CASSSGRAGYTF. The CDR3 nucleotides read TGTGCCAGCAGTTCGGGCAGGGCTGGCTACACCTTC.

This chain links TRBV7-2 with TRBJ2-3; D could derive from TRBD1 or TRBD2 (5 bases each). The germline V and J ends were trimmed by 3 bases and 7 bases, with 17 bases remaining between them. Germline loops: CDR1 SGHTA, CDR2 FQGNSA. The CDR3 has 15 amino acids. The CDR3 sequence is CASSFEGTSPNTQYF. CDR3 DNA: TGTGCCAGCAGCTTTGAGGGGACCTCCCCGAATACGCAGTATTTT.

The chain uses TRBV7-3 and TRBJ2-3, with 13 nucleotides matching TRBD2. The length of the CDR3 is 16 residues. The germline V gene encodes CDR1 SGHTA and CDR2 FQGTGA. V trimming: 5 bases; J trimming: 5 bases; junction bases outside the gene matches: 7. The chain's CDR3 is CASSDGLAGEGDTQYF. CDR3 DNA: TGTGCCAGCAGCGATGGACTAGCGGGAGAAGGAGATACGCAGTATTTT.

The chain employs TRBV7-9 and TRBJ2-1, with D possibly TRBD2 on 6 matching bases. The V gene's germline CDR1 is SEHNR and CDR2 FQNEAQ (reference sequence). Trimming removed 3 bases from V and 0 bases from J, with 6 bases in between. CDR3 size: 14 residues. The CDR3 here is CASSFSGSYNEQFF. The CDR3, as DNA: TGTGCCAGCAGCTTTAGCGGCTCCTACAATGAGCAGTTCTTC.

This clone was observed a few times. The chain has TRBV18 and TRBJ2-7; 7 bases fit TRBD1. This CDR3 is built from 14 residues. Germline CDR1 and CDR2: KGHSH and LQKENI. Losses at the gene ends were 3 bases for V and 2 bases for J; bases not matched to a gene: 4. This chain's CDR3 is CASSPGTAPYEQYF. The CDR3, as DNA: TGTGCCAGCTCACCCGGGACAGCCCCCTACGAGCAGTACTTC.

This clone was seen more than once but under ten times. J is TRBJ1-2 and V is TRBV6-5; no clear D gene. This CDR3 has 16 residues. V was trimmed by 4 bases and J by 4 bases, leaving 19 bases between them. The V gene's germline CDR1 is MNHEY and CDR2 SVGAGI. CDR3 amino acids: CASSSPRRDGVYGYTF. Written as DNA, the CDR3 is TGTGCCAGCAGTTCCCCCCGGAGAGACGGAGTCTATGGCTACACCTTC.

This chain links TRBV5-4 with TRBJ2-3; 13 positions match TRBD2. This CDR3 has 16 amino acids. Germline loops: CDR1 SGHNT, CDR2 YYREEE (reference sequence). J was trimmed by 2 bases and V by 5 bases; bases with no gene match: 5. The CDR3 nucleotides read TGTGCCAGCAGGACCGGGACTAGCGGGACCACAGATACGCAGTATTTT. Protein: CASRTGTSGTTDTQYF. The full variable domain, rest sourced from reference TRBV5-4 and TRBJ2-3, is ETGVTQSPTHLIKTRGQQVTLRCSSQSGHNTVSWYQQALGQGPQFIFQYYREEENGRGNFPPRFSGLQFPNYSSELNVNALELDDSALYLCASRTGTSGTTDTQYFGPGTRLTVL.

The chain joins TRBV19 to TRBJ1-6; 8 nucleotides align to TRBD1. V trimming: 4 bases; J trimming: 7 bases; junction bases outside the gene matches: 3. There are 14 residues in the CDR3. Germline V gives CDR1 LNHDA, CDR2 SQIVND (reference sequence). CDR3 DNA sequence: TGTGCCAGTAGTACGTGGACAGGGAATTCACCCCTCCACTTT. It codes for CASSTWTGNSPLHF. The whole variable domain, filled in from reference TRBV19 and TRBJ1-6, reads DGGITQSPKYLFRKEGQNVTLSCEQNLNHDAMYWYRQDPGQGLRLIYYSQIVNDFQKGDIAEGYSVSREKKESFPLTVTSAQKNPTAFYLCASSTWTGNSPLHFGNGTRLTVT.

The V call is TRBV6-5, the J call TRBJ1-2; no firm D call. With 5 bases removed from V and 8 bases from J, the gap between germline ends came to 21 bases. Germline values: CDR1 MNHEY, CDR2 SVGAGI. This CDR3 contains 15 residues. The CDR3 is CASSTTSTGFGGYTF. The CDR3 bases are TGTGCCAGCAGTACCACCTCTACGGGTTTCGGGGGCTACACCTTC.

The table lists this clone with a count of one. The V and J genes are TRBV7-9 and TRBJ2-7; D gene ambiguous. This CDR3 has 13 amino acids. CDR1 SEHNR and CDR2 FQNEAQ come from the germline V gene (reference sequence). V was cut by 0 bases and J by 6 bases, with 9 bases left in between. CDR3: CASSLAIKGEQYF. The CDR3 coding sequence is TGTGCCAGCAGCTTAGCTATCAAAGGCGAGCAGTACTTC.

The V gene is TRBV7-3, the J gene TRBJ2-1, with 7 bases lining up with TRBD2. Germline V CDR1 and CDR2: SGHTA, FQGTGA. The CDR3 contains 15 residues. After removal of 2 bases from V and 12 bases from J, the junction contained 13 bases not matched to a gene. CDR3 amino acids: CASSLRGDWPGGQFF. CDR3 nucleotides: TGTGCCAGCAGCTTACGGGGCGACTGGCCGGGGGGGCAGTTCTTC. Full variable domain (outside the CDR3, taken from reference TRBV7-3 and TRBJ2-1): GAGVSQTPSNKVTEKGKYVELRCDPISGHTALYWYRQSLGQGPEFLIYFQGTGAADDSGLPNDRFFAVRPEGSVSTLKIQRTERGDSAVYLCASSLRGDWPGGQFFGPGTRLTVL.

This clone was picked up one time. The chain joins TRBV2 to TRBJ2-5, with a tentative D call TRBD1 (6 bases). Trimming removed 8 bases at V and 0 bases at J, with 7 bases between. Germline-derived CDR1 and CDR2 are SNHLY and FYNNEI. The CDR3 sequence is 12 residues long. CDR3 residues: CASRDNQETQYF. The CDR3 DNA sequence: TGTGCCAGCCGGGACAACCAAGAGACCCAGTACTTC.

This rearrangement joins TRBV6-5 to TRBJ2-1, with TRBD2 matching 7 bases. J was trimmed by 0 bases and V by 5 bases; bases with no gene match: 4. The germline CDR1 and CDR2 sequences are MNHEY and SVGAGI. The CDR3 spans 15 residues. CDR3 amino acids: CASSPSGGSYNEQFF. In DNA form, the CDR3 reads TGTGCCAGCAGTCCCTCGGGGGGCTCCTACAATGAGCAGTTCTTC.

The CDR3 sequence is CASSVGGKPNYGYTF. The CDR3 coding sequence is TGTGCCAGCAGCGTTGGAGGGAAGCCTAACTATGGCTACACCTTC. This rearrangement joins TRBV7-3 to TRBJ1-2; D is ambiguous. Germline values: CDR1 SGHTA, CDR2 FQGTGA. The CDR3 loop spans 15 amino acids. V was clipped by 5 bases and J by 0 bases, with 13 bases between them.

The V and J genes are TRBV11-2 and TRBJ2-5; D ambiguous. The V end was cut by 2 bases, the J end by 2 bases, with 0 bases between. Germline-derived CDR1 and CDR2 are SGHAT and FQNNGV. This CDR3 has 11 amino acids. In DNA, the CDR3 is TGTGCCAGCAGCTTACAAGAGACCCAGTACTTC. Protein product: CASSLQETQYF.

This clone was recorded a few times. This chain uses TRBV4-2 with TRBJ1-2; a weak D match, TRBD1 (5 bases). CDR1 LGHNA and CDR2 YNFKEQ come from the germline V gene. The ends were cut back, 5 bases at V and 1 base at J, with 14 bases in the middle. The CDR3 totals 15 residues. CDR3 sequence: CASSWGSGSNYGYTF. The CDR3 DNA follows: TGTGCCAGCAGCTGGGGATCAGGGAGTAACTATGGCTACACCTTC.

The V gene is TRBV27, the J gene TRBJ1-1, with 10 bases fitting TRBD1. V was pared by 2 bases and J by 2 bases, with 2 bases of the junction left unmatched. CDR1 is MNHEY and CDR2 is SMNVEV in the germline V gene (reference sequence). The CDR3 sequence is 15 residues long. The chain's CDR3 is CASSLGQGGNTEAFF. CDR3 DNA: TGTGCCAGCAGTTTAGGACAGGGGGGAAACACTGAAGCTTTCTTT.

The J gene is TRBJ2-2, the V gene TRBV9; D might be TRBD1 (7 bases). V lost 3 bases, J lost 3 bases, and 18 bases lay in between. The CDR3 has 17 amino acids. Germline V gives CDR1 SGDLS, CDR2 YYNGEE. The CDR3, as DNA: TGTGCCAGCAGCGGAGGCCCCGGCAGGGGGGACACCGGGGAGCTGTTTTTT. As protein: CASSGGPGRGDTGELFF. Full variable domain (outside the CDR3, taken from reference TRBV9 and TRBJ2-2): DSGVTQTPKHLITATGQRVTLRCSPRSGDLSVYWYQQSLDQGLQFLIQYYNGEERAKGNILERFSAQQFPDLHSELNLSSLELGDSALYFCASSGGPGRGDTGELFFGEGSRLTVL.

V and J are TRBV9 and TRBJ2-1; a weak D match, TRBD2 (5 bases). The CDR3 extends over 14 amino acids. Trimming took 0 bases from V and 9 from J, leaving 13 bases between them. The germline gives CDR1 SGDLS, CDR2 YYNGEE. The CDR3 DNA reads as TGTGCCAGCAGCGTAGAGGCCACCGCGGGTGAGCAGTTCTTC. It codes for CASSVEATAGEQFF.

The chain employs TRBV10-3 and TRBJ2-3, with D tentatively TRBD2 (6 bases). The germline V gene has CDR1 ENHRY and CDR2 SYGVKD. Deletions cut 6 bases from V and 0 bases from J, with 19 bases between. This CDR3 spans 17 amino acids. Here the CDR3 DNA reads TGTGCCATCAGCCCACGAGGGGTAGCGGCAAGCACAGATACGCAGTATTTT. Amino acid sequence: CAISPRGVAASTDTQYF.

The chain couples TRBV27 to TRBJ1-4; D remains ambiguous. Germline assignment: CDR1 MNHEY and CDR2 SMNVEV (reference sequence). V lost 5 bases to trimming and J lost 0 bases, with 10 bases between them. CDR3 length: 15 amino acids. CDR3 residues: CASSEGLSTNEKLFF. CDR3 sequence (DNA): TGTGCCAGCAGTGAGGGTCTTTCAACTAATGAAAAACTGTTTTTT.

The V and J genes are TRBV18 and TRBJ2-7; unclear D gene. V was clipped by 5 bases and J by 1 base, with 9 bases between them. Germline V lookup: CDR1 KGHSH, CDR2 LQKENI. The length of the CDR3 is 13 residues. For the CDR3, the DNA is TGTGCCAGCTCAAATCAGGAATCCTACGAGCAGTACTTC. Translated: CASSNQESYEQYF.